A selection of T cell receptor beta chains follows, all from one sample in a study of blood T cell repertoires in COVID-19. This table comes from immunoSEQ multiplex PCR, and its TCRdb copy is limited to in-frame clones, with some not included. Of around 100,000 clones listed, 87% were seen once; the top ten hold approximately 15%. The sequencing input was peripheral blood. Receptors originate from a human donor in a cohort sampled during active COVID-19. CDR3s include the opening cysteine and the closing phenylalanine or tryptophan. A D gene is named only where the DNA matches it firmly. Size is stated for part of the rows, as once, few or many counts, or as a class when the clone is expanded.

clone_size,v_call,d_call,j_call,cdr3_nt,cdr3_aa
NA,TRBV18,NA,TRBJ1-1,TGTGCCAGCTCACTTAACAGGCGCATGAACACTGAAGCTTTCTTT,CASSLNRRMNTEAFF
NA,TRBV28,NA,TRBJ1-1,TGTGCCAGCAGTTCCGGACAGCTAATGAACACTGAAGCTTTCTTT,CASSSGQLMNTEAFF
NA,TRBV11-2,NA,TRBJ2-5,TGTGCCAGCAGCTTAGTGTACAACCAAGAGACCCAGTACTTC,CASSLVYNQETQYF
NA,TRBV7-2,NA,TRBJ1-4,TGTGCCAGCAGCTTAGGGAGATTTGCAACTAATGAAAAACTGTTTTTT,CASSLGRFATNEKLFF
NA,TRBV4-1,NA,TRBJ2-1,TGCGCCAGCAGCCATGCGACTAGAAGCGTTATGGGTGAGCAGTTCTTC,CASSHATRSVMGEQFF
NA,TRBV27,TRBD1,TRBJ2-7,TGTGCCAGCAGTTTATTCCCCGGGACAGGGTCCTACGAGCAGTACTTC,CASSLFPGTGSYEQYF
NA,TRBV7-9,TRBD2,TRBJ2-7,TGTGCCAGCAGCCGCGGTGGCGGGGGGGTTTACGAGCAGTACTTC,CASSRGGGGVYEQYF
once,TRBV29-1,NA,TRBJ1-2,TGCAGCGTCGGCGACAGATATGGCTACACCTTC,CSVGDRYGYTF
NA,TRBV30,NA,TRBJ1-2,TGTGCCTGGAGTGGGACCCGAGGGGGGGCCCTTCGGGGCTACACCTTC,CAWSGTRGGALRGYTF
NA,TRBV11-3,NA,TRBJ2-7,TGTGCCAGCAGCTCGCTCGGACAACACGAGCAGTACTTC,CASSSLGQHEQYF
NA,TRBV5-1,TRBD1,TRBJ1-4,TGCGCCAGCAGAATCACAGGGGCTAATGAAAAACTGTTTTTT,CASRITGANEKLFF
few,TRBV5-6,NA,TRBJ1-5,TGTGCCAGCAGCGGGCAATATCAGCCCCAGCATTTT,CASSGQYQPQHF
NA,TRBV5-6,TRBD2,TRBJ2-1,TGTGCCAGCGGCGTACTAGCGGGGGGATCCTACAATGAGCAGTTCTTC,CASGVLAGGSYNEQFF
few,TRBV7-9,TRBD2,TRBJ2-2,TGTGCCAGCAGCCCGGGACTAGGTTCATCCGGGGAGCTGTTTTTT,CASSPGLGSSGELFF
NA,TRBV15,TRBD2,TRBJ2-3,TGTGCCACCAGCAGAGGAGCGGGGGGTGGGGCAGATACGCAGTATTTT,CATSRGAGGGADTQYF
NA,TRBV2,NA,TRBJ2-6,TGTGCCAGCAGTGGGAGGAGCTCTGGGGCCAACGTCCTGACTTTC,CASSGRSSGANVLTF
NA,TRBV4-3,NA,TRBJ1-2,TGCGCCAGCAGCCAAGTCCAGGGTGGGAACTATGGCTACACCTTC,CASSQVQGGNYGYTF
NA,TRBV15,NA,TRBJ2-7,TGTGCCACCAGCAGTTTGGGGGGGGGCAGTCGGAATTCCTACGAGCAGTACTTC,CATSSLGGGSRNSYEQYF
NA,TRBV9,NA,TRBJ2-1,TGTGCCAGCAGCGTAGGTGGACTACCCCAGTTCTTC,CASSVGGLPQFF
NA,TRBV6-2/TRBV6-3,NA,TRBJ2-4,TGTGCCAGCAGTTTATCAGTAGCTTATGCCTTCTCCAAAAACATTCAGTACTTC,CASSLSVAYAFSKNIQYF
NA,TRBV5-1,TRBD1,TRBJ2-1,TGCGCCAGCAGCTTGGTCGGGACAGGTTACAATGAGCAGTTCTTC,CASSLVGTGYNEQFF
once,TRBV28,TRBD1,TRBJ1-6,TGTGCCAGCAGTTTAGAGACAGGGGGCGCGGGATCACCCCTCCACTTT,CASSLETGGAGSPLHF
NA,TRBV4-2,TRBD1,TRBJ1-5,TGTGCCAGCAGCCAAGGGACAGGGAATCAGCCCCAGCATTTT,CASSQGTGNQPQHF
NA,TRBV19,NA,TRBJ2-2,TGTGCCAGCAACCGGGGACTGGACACCGGGGAGCTGTTTTTT,CASNRGLDTGELFF
NA,TRBV3-1/TRBV3-2,NA,TRBJ2-7,TGTGCCAGCAGCCAAGATGCGGGGTCCTACGAGCAGTACTTC,CASSQDAGSYEQYF
NA,TRBV20-1,TRBD2,TRBJ2-5,TGCAGTGCTAGTGGACTAGCGGGGGGTACCCAAGAGACCCAGTACTTC,CSASGLAGGTQETQYF
NA,TRBV11-2,NA,TRBJ2-1,TGTGCCAGCAGCATAGGCCTAGCTACCTACAATGAGCAGTTCTTC,CASSIGLATYNEQFF
NA,TRBV5-4,NA,TRBJ2-7,TGTGCCAGCAGCCCTACGGAGCCCGTCCACGAGCAGTACTTC,CASSPTEPVHEQYF
NA,TRBV16,NA,TRBJ1-2,TGTGCCAGCAGCCAAGAGCAGGGGTATTATGGCTACACCTTC,CASSQEQGYYGYTF
NA,TRBV28,NA,TRBJ1-2,TGTGCCAGTCTACCCCGGGGGTATGGCTACACCTTC,CASLPRGYGYTF
NA,TRBV6-5,NA,TRBJ1-2,TGTGCCAGCAGTTACGGGGCGGGGGACACCAGCTCTCTCACCTTC,CASSYGAGDTSSLTF
NA,TRBV15,NA,TRBJ2-3,TGTGCCACCAGCAGAGCAACTAGCACAGATACGCAGTATTTT,CATSRATSTDTQYF
NA,TRBV19,TRBD2,TRBJ2-2,TGTGCCAGTCGCTCCGGGACTAGGTTATACACCGGGGAGCTGTTTTTT,CASRSGTRLYTGELFF
once,TRBV2,NA,TRBJ1-5,TGTGCCAGCAGTGAGGGAAGGGGGAATCAGCCCCAGCATTTT,CASSEGRGNQPQHF
NA,TRBV6-5,NA,TRBJ1-2,TGTGCCAGCAGTCTTTATCAGGCCGACCTCTACGGCTACACCTTC,CASSLYQADLYGYTF
NA,TRBV11-2,TRBD2,TRBJ2-3,TGTGCCAGCAGCTTAGGACTAGCGATTGGCACAGATACGCAGTATTTT,CASSLGLAIGTDTQYF
NA,TRBV18,TRBD1,TRBJ1-1,TGTGCCAGCTCACCACCGGGACAGCCACTGAACACTGAAGCTTTCTTT,CASSPPGQPLNTEAFF
NA,TRBV4-1,NA,TRBJ1-3,TGCGCCAGCAGCCAAGAGAGGACTATTGCGGGAAACACCATATATTTT,CASSQERTIAGNTIYF
NA,TRBV3-1/TRBV3-2,TRBD1,TRBJ1-2,TGTGCCAGCAGCCAAGGACAGGGCAACTATGGCTACACCTTC,CASSQGQGNYGYTF
NA,TRBV5-8,NA,TRBJ1-1,TGTGCCAGCAGCTTGGCCAGATGGGACACCGACTTGAACACTGAAGCTTTCTTT,CASSLARWDTDLNTEAFF
NA,TRBV4-2,TRBD2,TRBJ2-2,TGTGCCAGCAGCCGTCCCGGGACTAGCGGGTTCACCGGGGAGCTGTTTTTT,CASSRPGTSGFTGELFF
NA,TRBV19,TRBD1,TRBJ1-1,TGTGCCAGTAGTACGGGGACAGTGAACACTGAAGCTTTCTTT,CASSTGTVNTEAFF
NA,TRBV4-1,NA,TRBJ1-2,TGCGCCAGCAGCCAACCGGGAGGGAACTATGGCTACACCTTC,CASSQPGGNYGYTF
NA,TRBV5-4,NA,TRBJ2-1,TGTGCCAGCAGCTTGGCAGTTGGGGGGTGGGGCAATGAGCAGTTCTTC,CASSLAVGGWGNEQFF
NA,TRBV6-2/TRBV6-3,TRBD1,TRBJ2-7,TGTGCCAGCAGCGGGACAGGGTATCGGGAGCAGTACTTC,CASSGTGYREQYF
NA,TRBV18,TRBD1,TRBJ1-4,TGTGCCAGCTCACCCCTGACAGGGGAAGAAAAACTGTTTTTT,CASSPLTGEEKLFF
NA,TRBV6-6,NA,TRBJ1-1,TGTGCCAGCACCCAACAGGGCGGCACTGAAGCTTTCTTT,CASTQQGGTEAFF
NA,TRBV14,TRBD2,TRBJ2-5,TGTGCCAGCAGCCAAGTAGGCCTAGCGGGAGGGCAGACCCAGTACTTC,CASSQVGLAGGQTQYF
NA,TRBV6-6,NA,TRBJ2-6,TGTGCCAGCAGTCACCGATCCGACCGGGACATTTATCCCCCTTCTGGGGCCAACGTCCTGACTTTC,CASSHRSDRDIYPPSGANVLTF
NA,TRBV19,NA,TRBJ1-1,TGTGCCAGTAGTATACGCGAGATGGGGGGGGCTTTCTTT,CASSIREMGGAFF
NA,TRBV28,NA,TRBJ1-2,TGTGCCAGCAGGCACACTATAGGAGCGAACTATGGCTACACCTTC,CASRHTIGANYGYTF
NA,TRBV7-3,TRBD2,TRBJ2-2,TGTGCCAGCAGCTTATTGGGAGGGTTATACTATTCGACCGGGGAGCTGTTTTTT,CASSLLGGLYYSTGELFF
NA,TRBV4-1,NA,TRBJ1-2,TGCGCCAGCAGCCAAGACCGGGAACAAAACTATGGCTACACCTTC,CASSQDREQNYGYTF
NA,TRBV5-6,NA,TRBJ1-1,TGTGCCAGCAGCCGGGACACGGCGGGAGCTTTCTTT,CASSRDTAGAFF
NA,TRBV28,NA,TRBJ2-7,TGTGCCAGCATCCCTTCAGGGCTAGGGCCCCCCGAGGCCTACGAGCAGTACTTC,CASIPSGLGPPEAYEQYF
NA,TRBV13,NA,TRBJ1-3,TGTGCCAGCAGTCCACGTCAGGGGTGGGGTAACACCATATATTTT,CASSPRQGWGNTIYF
NA,TRBV7-8,NA,TRBJ1-3,TGTGCCAGCAGCTTAGTGTCCGGTTCTGGAAACACCATATATTTT,CASSLVSGSGNTIYF
NA,TRBV3-1/TRBV3-2,TRBD1,TRBJ1-2,TGTGCCAGCAGCCAAGACGGGACAGGGGGCTCGTCTGGCTACACCTTC,CASSQDGTGGSSGYTF